Listed here are 8 T cell receptor beta chains from one sample, sequenced in a study of shared clonotypes between healthy human individuals. TCRdb's table, derived via immunoSEQ multiplex PCR, lists solely in-frame clones and lacks some. This sample has roughly 1 million clones, with around 78% found just once. Sequenced: memory CD4+ T cells from PBMCs. Sample subset: CD45RA-negative fraction. All receptors come from a man between 18 and 35 years old in good health. Some clones in this sample may be carry-over from other donors' samples.

The chain uses TRBV28 and TRBJ2-5, with D maybe TRBD2 (6 bases). Germline lookup yields CDR1 MDHEN and CDR2 SYDVKM. The CDR3 runs 14 residues. V was cut by 3 bases and J by 5 bases, with 13 bases left in between. The DNA for the CDR3 is TGTGCCAGCAGTTTTTCGGGCGCGGGGGAGACCCAGTACTTC. Amino acid sequence: CASSFSGAGETQYF.

Worth noting for this clone: The sample holds other DNA sequences that translate to the same CDR3. V gene TRBV2 combines with J gene TRBJ2-7; 7 bases map to TRBD2. The CDR3 has 14 amino acids. Germline V CDR1 and CDR2: SNHLY, FYNNEI. With 6 bases clipped from V and 3 bases from J, the junction kept 8 bases outside the gene matches. CDR3 nucleotides: TGTGCCAGCAGCCCCTGGGGCGGGAGCTACGAGCAGTACTTC. It specifies CASSPWGGSYEQYF.

This clone was detected a few times. The CDR3 sequence is CASSVAKDRGLTGANVLTF. The CDR3 DNA follows: TGTGCCAGCAGCGTAGCTAAGGACAGGGGGCTAACTGGGGCCAACGTCCTGACTTTC. The chain couples TRBV9 to TRBJ2-6, with 11 bases that match TRBD1. The germline gives CDR1 SGDLS, CDR2 YYNGEE. The CDR3 loop spans 19 amino acids. The V and J ends lost 0 bases and 2 bases, in that order; junction bases with no gene match: 7.

This clone was seen more than once but under ten times. The chain employs TRBV5-5 and TRBJ1-1, with D hard to call. Germline CDR1 reads SGHKS; CDR2 reads YYEKEE (reference sequence). The CDR3 is 13 residues long. V lost 2 bases, J lost 1 base, and 6 bases lay in between. CDR3 in DNA: TGTGCCAGCAGCTTCAGTACGAACACTGAAGCTTTCTTT. The encoded protein is CASSFSTNTEAFF.

In regard to this clone: This likely came from a read error, as a far larger clone is one base away. The genes are TRBV9 and TRBJ2-2; the D is unclear. The CDR3 totals 12 residues. V shed 3 bases and J shed 7 bases, with 7 bases lying between them. CDR1 is SGDLS, CDR2 YYNGEE, per germline. CDR3 bases: TGTGCCAGCAGCGGCTCGATCGGGGAGCTGTTTTTT. As protein: CASSGSIGELFF.

A single count supports this clone. This chain links TRBV28 with TRBJ2-7; D might be TRBD1 (6 bases). Trimming removed 11 bases from V and 4 bases from J, with 18 bases in between. Per the germline V gene, CDR1 is MDHEN and CDR2 is SYDVKM. This CDR3 is built from 13 residues. The CDR3 DNA follows: TGTGCCGCGGCCAGGGGTAGTGGTTACGAGCAGTACTTC. This translates into CAAARGSGYEQYF.

The chain uses TRBV5-7 and TRBJ1-5; 9 nucleotides align to TRBD1. TRBV5-7 is reported as an ORF; its role is uncertain. The CDR3 length is 16 residues. Losses at the gene ends were 7 bases for V and 7 bases for J; bases not matched to a gene: 15. This chain's CDR3 is CASQNPQGAQGQPQHF. Here the CDR3 DNA reads TGTGCCAGCCAAAACCCACAGGGGGCTCAGGGCCAGCCCCAGCATTTT.

DNA of the CDR3: TGCGCCAGCAGAACTGACAGGGATCGAGAGACCCAGTACTTC. Translated, it gives CASRTDRDRETQYF. The chain links TRBV5-1 to TRBJ2-5; 7 bases agree with TRBD1. The germline CDR1 and CDR2 sequences are SGHRS and YFSETQ. V gave up 5 bases and J gave up 4 bases; unmatched junction bases: 8. This CDR3 spans 14 amino acids.